This TCR beta chain was obtained from a study of human T cells and chemical hapten exposure. TCRdb fed the RACE reads into MiXCR, producing one record per CDR3 protein. The profile shows around 380,000 distinct CDR3 sequences, 4.8% of them singletons. This clonotype was counted at least ten times. Time point in this sample: patch test 1, 2 weeks after DPC sensitization. Treatment meaning: therapeutic diphenylcyclopropenone sensitization with weekly scalp DPC. Deletions cut 0 bases from V and 7 bases from J, with 10 bases between. The CDR3 covers 13 residues. Germline V lookup: CDR1 DFQATT, CDR2 SNEGSKA (reference sequence).

This clonotype was sampled from a woman between 45 and 65 years old with alopecia areata. Some clones in this sample may be carry-over from other donors' samples. The chain joins TRBV20-1 to TRBJ1-5; D possibly corresponds to TRBD1 (6 bases). This specimen consisted of whole blood, obtained in connection with sensitization to the hapten diphenylcyclopropenone (DPC). The CDR3 protein is CSAREDRTQPQHF. The CDR3 DNA reads TGCAGTGCTAGAGAGGACAGAACCCAGCCCCAGCATTTT.